A selection of T cell receptor beta chains follows, all from one sample in a study of response to subunit inactivated influenza vaccine. TCRdb used MiXCR to reprocess the RT-PCR reads, holding one entry per CDR3 protein. The data show hundreds of thousands of distinct CDR3 sequences, with approximately 14% seen just once and around 10% held by the top ten. This specimen consisted of PBMCs from blood, obtained 11 to 12 days after vaccination. The receptors come from a man aged 50-59 years who received an inactivated influenza vaccine. Each CDR3 is given with its conserved first and last residue. D genes are given only for firm matches. Size tells how often a clone was seen (once, few, many) or the class of an expanded clone, and some rows leave it out.

j_gene	v_gene	d_gene	abundance	CDR3nt	CDR3aa
TRBJ2-1	TRBV6-2/TRBV6-3	TRBD2	-	TGTGCCAGCAGTTACGGCGGGAGGGCCTACAATGAGCAGTTCTTC	CASSYGGRAYNEQFF
TRBJ1-1	TRBV3-1	-	-	TGTGCCAGCCTACAGGCAGGAGAAGCTTTCTTT	CASLQAGEAFF
TRBJ2-1	TRBV21-1	-	-	TGTGCCAGCAGCAAGGTCAGAACCTACAATGAGCAGTTCTTC	CASSKVRTYNEQFF
TRBJ2-1	TRBV20-1	-	many	TGCAGTGCTAGTCGAGCGGCCAATGAGCAGTTCTTC	CSASRAANEQFF
TRBJ2-6	TRBV28	-	-	TGTGCCAGCAGTTTAGCGGGCAGGCCGACGGGGGCCAACGTCCTGACTTTC	CASSLAGRPTGANVLTF
TRBJ2-1	TRBV9	-	few	TGTGCCAGCAGCCCCCAGCGGAGAGGGGAGCAGTTCTTC	CASSPQRRGEQFF
TRBJ1-4	TRBV7-9	-	-	TGTGTCAGCAGCCCCGGAAGTCTCGCAACTAATGAAAAACTGTTTTTT	CVSSPGSLATNEKLFF
TRBJ2-7	TRBV5-6	-	few	TGTGCCAGCAGCTGGACTCCCACCCACGAGCAGTACTTC	CASSWTPTHEQYF
TRBJ2-2	TRBV5-1	-	-	TGCGCCAGCAGCCCCTGGGACGGTGGACCCGGGGAGCTGTTTTTT	CASSPWDGGPGELFF
TRBJ2-5	TRBV6-4	-	few	TGTGCCAGCAGTGACTCGATTACGCTGACTCGGCCCCTGTACCAAGAGACCCAGTACTTC	CASSDSITLTRPLYQETQYF
TRBJ2-7	TRBV18	-	-	TGTGCCAGCTCACCACCGAGCCAGGATAACGAGCAGTACTTC	CASSPPSQDNEQYF
TRBJ2-1	TRBV3-1	TRBD1	-	TGTGCCAGCAGCCAAGATCCGACAGGGTTCAATGAGCAGTTCTTC	CASSQDPTGFNEQFF
TRBJ2-5	TRBV4-3	TRBD2	few	TGCGCCAGCAGCCAAGGGACTAGCGGGAGTGTACAAGAGACCCAGTACTTC	CASSQGTSGSVQETQYF
TRBJ2-5	TRBV28	TRBD2	once	TGTGCCAGCAGTTTGCGGGAGGGCTTGGAGACCCAGTACTTC	CASSLREGLETQYF
TRBJ2-3	TRBV24-1	-	few	TGTGCCCTACCCAGCCCGGGGGAGACAAATACGCAGTATTTT	CALPSPGETNTQYF
TRBJ2-5	TRBV5-1	-	few	TGCGCCAGCAGCTTTACGGAAGAGACCCAGTACTTC	CASSFTEETQYF
TRBJ2-5	TRBV15	-	few	TGTGCCACGCAGGAGGCTAGCACCGAGACCCAGTACTTC	CATQEASTETQYF
TRBJ2-2	TRBV12-3/TRBV12-4	-	-	TGTGCCAGCAGGGACCCCCCCGGGGAGCTGTTTTTT	CASRDPPGELFF
TRBJ2-7	TRBV28	-	few	TGTGCCAGCAGCTTGGGGACGGATATCTACGAGCAGTACTTC	CASSLGTDIYEQYF
TRBJ2-5	TRBV29-1	-	few	TGCAGCGTTGACAATCGGAGAACAGGGCTGGAAGAGACCCAGTACTTC	CSVDNRRTGLEETQYF
TRBJ1-1	TRBV20-1	-	-	TGCAGTGCTAACGGGACGGAAAAAGAACAGAACACTGAAGCTTTCTTT	CSANGTEKEQNTEAFF
TRBJ1-6	TRBV28	-	few	TGTGCCAGCAGCCTCACAGGTCCTTATTCACCCCTCCACTTT	CASSLTGPYSPLHF
TRBJ2-5	TRBV7-9	-	-	TGTGCCAGCAGCTTAGAGGGCAAACAAGAGACCCAGTACTTC	CASSLEGKQETQYF
TRBJ1-1	TRBV6-1	-	few	TGTGCCAGCAGTGAAGCGAAGAGGGAAGAGGCTTTCTTT	CASSEAKREEAFF